A single sample gave rise to the 29 T cell receptor beta chains below, sequenced in a study of patients and donors after allogeneic stem cell transplantation. TCRdb called the RT-PCR reads again in MiXCR, with one record for every CDR3 protein. The table shows under 200,000 distinct CDR3 sequences, with around 30% occurring only once. Sequenced input: blood, either unsorted or a sorted T cell fraction (not recorded which). The source is a human donor who was either an allogeneic HSCT recipient or a stem cell or donor lymphocyte infusion donor (not recorded which). It is not recorded whose cells these are; they may come from a transplant donor.

By share, this clonotype counts as medium-sized. The chain recombines TRBV5-1 with TRBJ1-1, with TRBD1 identical over 7 bases. This CDR3 is 14 amino acids long. CDR1 and CDR2 from the germline V gene are SGHRS and YFSETQ. V was pared by 0 bases and J by 5 bases, with 4 bases of the junction left unmatched. The CDR3: CASSLEGGWTEAFF. The CDR3 nucleotides are TGCGCCAGCAGCTTGGAAGGGGGCTGGACTGAAGCTTTCTTT.

The rearrangement joins TRBV5-1 to TRBJ1-1; TRBD1 agrees at 9 bases. The germline gives CDR1 SGHRS, CDR2 YFSETQ. V dropped 4 bases and J dropped 3; count of bases not matched to a gene: 4. The CDR3 totals 14 residues. The CDR3 DNA is TGCGCCAGCAGCCCGAGACAGGGGGACACTGAAGCTTTCTTT. Its translation is CASSPRQGDTEAFF.

This clonotype was recorded a few times. The J gene is TRBJ1-3, the V gene TRBV2; D is perhaps TRBD1 (6 bases). This CDR3 contains 14 residues. Germline CDR1 is SNHLY and CDR2 is FYNNEI. Trimming stripped 4 bases from V and 4 bases from J, with 11 bases between. The CDR3 loop reads CASSAGHGGNTIYF. The CDR3 DNA reads as TGTGCCAGCAGTGCGGGACACGGCGGAAACACCATATATTTT.

J is TRBJ1-5 and V is TRBV6-2 or TRBV6-3, with D unclear. CDR1 is MNHEY and CDR2 is SVGEGT in the germline V gene. The CDR3 sequence is 13 residues long. Trimming removed 2 bases from V and 3 bases from J, with 5 bases in between. The CDR3 nucleotides are TGTGCCAGCAGTTACGGCCTCAATCAGCCCCAGCATTTT. This codes for CASSYGLNQPQHF.

CDR3 residues: CASRLAGGPSETQYF. Here the CDR3 DNA reads TGTGCCAGCAGGTTAGCGGGAGGGCCGTCAGAGACCCAGTACTTC. The rearrangement joins TRBV6-5 to TRBJ2-5, with 11 positions matching TRBD2. Losses at the gene ends were 6 bases for V and 4 bases for J; bases not matched to a gene: 7. Germline CDR1 is MNHEY and CDR2 is SVGAGI. There are 15 residues in the CDR3.

This clonotype came up a few times. The rearrangement links TRBV20-1 to TRBJ2-2; 10 bases line up with TRBD2. CDR1 DFQATT and CDR2 SNEGSKA come from the germline V gene (reference sequence). With 1 base clipped from V and 8 bases from J, the junction kept 13 bases outside the gene matches. This CDR3 is built from 17 residues. The CDR3 is CSARVTSGISRTGELFF. The CDR3 DNA sequence: TGCAGTGCTAGAGTCACTAGCGGGATAAGCCGGACAGGGGAGCTGTTTTTT.

V usage is TRBV21-1 and J usage is TRBJ2-3; TRBD1 is taken as the D call from the table, unchecked against the DNA. TRBV21-1 is given as a pseudogene. The CDR3 length is 16 residues. CDR3 sequence (DNA): TGTGCCAGCAGCAACCGGACAGGGGCGACCACAGATACGCAGTATTTT. Its protein product is CASSNRTGATTDTQYF.

This chain uses TRBV7-2 with TRBJ1-3, with D maybe TRBD1 (5 bases). Germline V gene lookup returns CDR1 SGHTA and CDR2 FQGNSA. V shed 1 base and J shed 0 bases, with 13 bases lying between them. This CDR3 is built from 17 residues. CDR3 region: CASSLGDPLLSGNTIYF. The CDR3 DNA is TGTGCCAGCAGCTTAGGGGACCCACTCCTCTCTGGAAACACCATATATTTT.

The chain couples TRBV30 to TRBJ2-7; no clear D. The germline V and J ends were trimmed by 1 base and 3 bases, with 7 bases remaining between them. CDR1 is GTSNPN and CDR2 is SVGIG in the germline V gene (reference sequence). This CDR3 is built from 12 residues. The CDR3 sequence: CAWSGAYYEQYF. CDR3 sequence (DNA): TGTGCCTGGAGTGGGGCATACTACGAGCAGTACTTC.

There are a few counts of this clonotype. The CDR3 coding sequence is TGCAGTGCTAGAGGCTCCCCTAATTCGCAGTTCTTC. This gives the protein CSARGSPNSQFF. The chain uses TRBV20-1 and TRBJ2-1, with D unresolved. V shed 1 base and J shed 12 bases, with 13 bases lying between them. This CDR3 has 12 amino acids. The germline gives CDR1 DFQATT, CDR2 SNEGSKA (reference sequence).

In this sample, this clonotype turned up a few times. The chain recombines TRBV20-1 with TRBJ1-5, with D possibly being TRBD1 (6 bases). CDR1 and CDR2 from the germline V gene are DFQATT and SNEGSKA (reference sequence). Trimming pared 3 bases from V and 5 bases from J, leaving 11 bases between. The CDR3 contains 13 residues. CDR3 DNA: TGCAGTGCTAGGCTCGCAGGGGATCAGCCCCAGCATTTT. This sequence encodes CSARLAGDQPQHF.

This clonotype was counted between two and nine times. The chain combines TRBV20-1 with TRBJ2-7; 11 positions match TRBD2. This CDR3 is built from 16 residues. The J segment lost 3 bases and the V segment lost 0 bases, leaving 7 bases of the junction unmatched. Germline V gene sequence: CDR1 DFQATT, CDR2 SNEGSKA (reference sequence). Written as DNA, the CDR3 is TGCAGTGCTAGAGATATTGGGACTAGCGGCTTCTACGAGCAGTACTTC. Protein product: CSARDIGTSGFYEQYF.

This clonotype came up a few times. The J gene is TRBJ2-1, the V gene TRBV7-9; no clear D. CDR1 is SEHNR, CDR2 FQNEAQ, per germline (reference sequence). The CDR3 runs to 13 residues. V lost 5 bases and J lost 7, with 12 bases in between. The CDR3 nucleotides read TGTGCCAGCAGCGACTTGGTTGTAAATGAGCAGTTCTTC. It yields the protein CASSDLVVNEQFF. Combining the CDR3 with reference TRBV7-9 and TRBJ2-1 gives the whole variable domain DTGVSQNPRHKITKRGQNVTFRCDPISEHNRLYWYRQTLGQGPEFLTYFQNEAQLEKSRLLSDRFSAERPKGSFSTLEIQRTEQGDSAMYLCASSDLVVNEQFFGPGTRLTVL.

V and J are TRBV10-3 and TRBJ2-7, with 7 bases identical to TRBD1. CDR1 and CDR2 (germline): ENHRY, SYGVKD. The CDR3 is 16 amino acids. V gave up 0 bases and J gave up 4 bases; unmatched junction bases: 9. CDR3: CAISESQGNRLYEQYF. Written as DNA, the CDR3 is TGTGCCATCAGTGAGTCACAGGGGAATCGACTTTACGAGCAGTACTTC.

The chain uses TRBV7-9 and TRBJ2-5, with D unresolved. This CDR3 spans 14 amino acids. The germline V gene encodes CDR1 SEHNR and CDR2 FQNEAQ (reference sequence). Trimming took 0 bases from V and 5 from J, leaving 10 bases between them. CDR3 protein: CASSLALTAETQYF. Here the CDR3 DNA reads TGTGCCAGCAGCTTAGCGCTAACGGCGGAGACCCAGTACTTC.

The sample holds a few counts of this clonotype. The CDR3 region has the DNA TGCAGCGTTGAAGATCTAGCGACTAATGAGCAGTTCTTC. Translation gives CSVEDLATNEQFF. V usage is TRBV29-1 and J usage is TRBJ2-1; the D gene is possibly TRBD2 (6 bases). Trimming cost V 0 bases and J 7 bases, with 10 bases left between them. Germline V gene lookup returns CDR1 SQVTM and CDR2 ANQGSEA. The CDR3 is made up of 13 amino acids.

This sequence joins TRBV4-3 and TRBJ2-7; TRBD2 matches at 7 bases. Losses at the gene ends were 0 bases for V and 4 bases for J; bases not matched to a gene: 3. The CDR3 is made up of 14 amino acids. Germline V CDR1 and CDR2: LGHNA, YSLEER. In nucleotides, the CDR3 is TGCGCCAGCAGCCAAGATGGGAGGGCTTACGAGCAGTACTTC. Amino acid sequence: CASSQDGRAYEQYF.

In this sample, this clonotype turned up a few times. The CDR3 region has the DNA TGCAGTGCTAGGAGAAAGGGGCACTACGAGCAGTACTTC. This encodes CSARRKGHYEQYF. J is TRBJ2-7 and V is TRBV20-1; a possible D gene is TRBD1 (5 bases). V was shortened by 3 bases and J by 3 bases, with 12 bases between the two germline ends. Germline V lookup: CDR1 DFQATT, CDR2 SNEGSKA (reference sequence). The CDR3 runs to 13 residues.

The chain recombines TRBV18 with TRBJ2-7; 10 bases map to TRBD1. The CDR3 totals 15 residues. J gave up 4 bases and V 0 bases, and 3 bases lay outside the gene matches. Germline V gene lookup returns CDR1 KGHSH and CDR2 LQKENI. CDR3 residues: CASSPPGQGMYEQYF. The CDR3 DNA sequence: TGTGCCAGCTCACCACCGGGACAGGGGATGTACGAGCAGTACTTC.

J is TRBJ2-7 and V is TRBV29-1; a possible D gene is TRBD2 (6 bases). Per germline, CDR1 SQVTM and CDR2 ANQGSEA. The CDR3 totals 12 residues. V was pared by 7 bases and J by 1 base, with 11 bases between. This chain's CDR3 is CSGTRGSYEQYF. The CDR3 DNA follows: TGCAGCGGGACTCGGGGGTCCTACGAGCAGTACTTC.

The genes are TRBV5-1 and TRBJ2-1; 11 nucleotides agree with TRBD2. J lost 8 bases, V lost 2 bases, and 3 bases had no gene match. CDR3 length: 14 residues. Germline-derived CDR1 and CDR2 are SGHRS and YFSETQ. The CDR3 nucleotides are TGCGCCAGCAGCTTACTAGCGGGAGCAGATGAGCAGTTCTTC. Protein product: CASSLLAGADEQFF.

The table lists this clonotype with a few counts. This chain links TRBV10-3 with TRBJ1-2; D unclear. Germline CDR1 and CDR2: ENHRY and SYGVKD. Trimming removed 2 bases at V and 2 bases at J, with 6 bases between. The CDR3 length is 13 residues. The CDR3 DNA follows: TGTGCCATCAGTGAGGGCAGGAACTATGGCTACACCTTC. Translating it yields CAISEGRNYGYTF.

The rearrangement joins TRBV7-9 to TRBJ1-5; no clear D. CDR1 and CDR2 (germline): SEHNR, FQNEAQ (reference sequence). The CDR3 has 14 amino acids. V gave up 5 bases and J gave up 5 bases, with 13 bases separating them. CDR3 amino acids: CASSPSGTDQPQHF. As DNA, the CDR3 is TGTGCCAGCAGCCCCTCCGGCACAGATCAGCCCCAGCATTTT.

In this sample, this clonotype turned up once. The chain uses TRBV20-1 and TRBJ2-3, with TRBD2 matching 9 bases. J was trimmed by 1 base and V by 5 bases; bases with no gene match: 4. Germline V CDR1 and CDR2: DFQATT, SNEGSKA (reference sequence). The CDR3 runs 14 residues. CDR3 sequence reads: CSARLADRTDTQYF. The DNA of the CDR3 is TGCAGTGCTCGACTAGCGGACCGCACAGATACGCAGTATTTT.

This clonotype turned up a few times. The chain has TRBV7-2 and TRBJ1-5; D ambiguous. This CDR3 is built from 11 residues. Germline lookup yields CDR1 SGHTA and CDR2 FQGNSA. Trimming stripped 2 bases from V and 14 bases from J, with 10 bases between. The CDR3 is CASSLNGEKHF. CDR3 nucleotides: TGTGCCAGCAGCTTAAACGGGGAAAAGCATTTT.

The chain uses TRBV4-3 and TRBJ2-3; 11 bases are a match to TRBD1. Losses at the gene ends were 6 bases for V and 0 bases for J; bases not matched to a gene: 5. The CDR3 spans 16 residues. Germline V gene data show CDR1 as LGHNA and CDR2 as YSLEER. CDR3 protein: CASRPDRGRSTDTQYF. The CDR3 coding sequence is TGCGCCAGCAGACCGGACAGGGGGCGAAGCACAGATACGCAGTATTTT.

The chain couples TRBV5-1 to TRBJ1-1; no definite D call. The CDR3 contains 17 residues. Trimming left V 2 bases short and J 2 bases short, with 19 bases between. CDR1 SGHRS and CDR2 YFSETQ come from the germline V gene. For the CDR3, the DNA is TGCGCCAGCAGCTTAGTTAGGGTTGCAGATTTTAACACTGAAGCTTTCTTT. It yields the protein CASSLVRVADFNTEAFF.

The V and J genes are TRBV5-1 and TRBJ2-1; 7 nucleotides match TRBD2. Germline CDR1 SGHRS, CDR2 YFSETQ. This CDR3 is 15 amino acids long. V lost 4 bases, J lost 3 bases, and 7 bases stayed unmatched. This CDR3 reads CASSTGGVSYNEQFF. The CDR3 DNA sequence: TGCGCCAGCAGCACTGGGGGGGTAAGCTACAATGAGCAGTTCTTC.

V is TRBV2 and J is TRBJ1-5; 7 bases are shared with TRBD1. Looked up from germline, CDR1 is SNHLY and CDR2 is FYNNEI. The V gene end was trimmed by 6 bases and the J gene end by 4 bases; junction bases not matched to a gene: 9. This CDR3 is 15 amino acids long. This CDR3 is CASSAQGIPNQPQHF. The CDR3 coding sequence is TGTGCCAGCAGCGCACAGGGGATCCCTAATCAGCCCCAGCATTTT.